The TCR beta chain described here comes from a study of blood T cells in healthy people across ages. General study points: TCR beta diversity was tightly associated with the proportion of naive T cells. Per million T cells, TCR beta diversity dropped about linearly as age rose.

A second PCR, run for roughly 7 to 11 cycles, used a sample-barcoded 5' primer plus a J-beta primer mix. A template-switch adaptor with 12 random nucleotides tagged each cDNA molecule. TCRdb processed the 5' RACE reads anew with MiXCR; each CDR3 protein has one entry. The sample has 1.5 million or so distinct CDR3 sequences, approximately 38% seen once. Germline V CDR1 and CDR2: DFQATT, SNEGSKA (reference sequence). The V end lost 3 bases, the J end lost 2 bases, and 10 bases lay between the germline ends. This CDR3 has 13 amino acids. Details on this clonotype: Its antigen is not known.

The source is a woman between 18 and 30 years old in good health. The sample consisted of blood. The chain has TRBV20-1 and TRBJ1-2; D is possibly TRBD1 (6 bases). As DNA, the CDR3 is TGCAGTGCTAGTGGACAGAACAACTATGGCTACACCTTC. Translated: CSASGQNNYGYTF.